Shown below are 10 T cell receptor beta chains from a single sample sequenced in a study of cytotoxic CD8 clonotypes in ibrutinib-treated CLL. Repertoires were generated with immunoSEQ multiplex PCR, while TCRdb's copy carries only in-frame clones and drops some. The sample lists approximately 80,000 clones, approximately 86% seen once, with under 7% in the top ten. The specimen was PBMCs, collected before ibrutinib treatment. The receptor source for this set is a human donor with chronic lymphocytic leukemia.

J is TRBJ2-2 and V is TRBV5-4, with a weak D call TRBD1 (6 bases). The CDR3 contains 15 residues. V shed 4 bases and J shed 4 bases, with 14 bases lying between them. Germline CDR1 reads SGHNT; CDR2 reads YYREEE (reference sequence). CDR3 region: CASSGRDTGTGELFF. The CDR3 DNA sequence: TGTGCCAGCAGCGGCAGGGACACGGGCACCGGGGAGCTGTTTTTT.

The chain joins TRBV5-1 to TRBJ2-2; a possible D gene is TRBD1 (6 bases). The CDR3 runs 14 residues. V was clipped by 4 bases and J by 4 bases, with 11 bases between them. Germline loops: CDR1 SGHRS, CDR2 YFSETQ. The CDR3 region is CASSPGQITGELFF. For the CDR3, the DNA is TGCGCCAGCAGCCCTGGACAGATCACCGGGGAGCTGTTTTTT.

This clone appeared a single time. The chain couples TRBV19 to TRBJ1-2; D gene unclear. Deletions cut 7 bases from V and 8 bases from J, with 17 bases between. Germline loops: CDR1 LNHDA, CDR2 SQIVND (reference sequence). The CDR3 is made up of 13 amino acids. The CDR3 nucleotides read TGTGCCAGTAAGCGCGGTAGGGAGCGAGGCTACACCTTC. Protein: CASKRGRERGYTF.

Here the CDR3 reads CASSRWTGSNTEAFF. The CDR3 DNA follows: TGTGCCAGCAGCCGTTGGACAGGATCGAACACTGAAGCTTTCTTT. The chain recombines TRBV7-9 with TRBJ1-1; TRBD1 matches 7 bases. The CDR3 length is 15 residues. J gave up 1 base and V 5 bases, and 7 bases lay outside the gene matches. The germline gives CDR1 SEHNR, CDR2 FQNEAQ (reference sequence). Drawing the rest from reference TRBV7-9 and TRBJ1-1, the complete variable domain is DTGVSQNPRHKITKRGQNVTFRCDPISEHNRLYWYRQTLGQGPEFLTYFQNEAQLEKSRLLSDRFSAERPKGSFSTLEIQRTEQGDSAMYLCASSRWTGSNTEAFFGQGTRLTVV.

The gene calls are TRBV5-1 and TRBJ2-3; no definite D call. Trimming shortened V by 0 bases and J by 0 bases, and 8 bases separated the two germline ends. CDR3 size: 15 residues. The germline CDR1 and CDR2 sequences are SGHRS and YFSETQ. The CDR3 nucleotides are TGCGCCAGCAGCTTGGGTCCCAGTAGCACAGATACGCAGTATTTT. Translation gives CASSLGPSSTDTQYF.

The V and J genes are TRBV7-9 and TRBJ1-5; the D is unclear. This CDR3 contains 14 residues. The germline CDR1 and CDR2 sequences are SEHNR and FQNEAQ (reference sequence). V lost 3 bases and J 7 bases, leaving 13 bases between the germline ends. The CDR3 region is CASSFTESRQPQHF. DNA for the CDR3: TGTGCCAGCAGCTTTACGGAATCTCGGCAGCCCCAGCATTTT.

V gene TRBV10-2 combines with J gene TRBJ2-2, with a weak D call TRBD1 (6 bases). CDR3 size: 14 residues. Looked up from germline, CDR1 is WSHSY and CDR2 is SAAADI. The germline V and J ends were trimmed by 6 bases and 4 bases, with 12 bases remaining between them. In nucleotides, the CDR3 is TGCGCCAGCAGGGACAGTCCATTCACCGGGGAGCTGTTTTTT. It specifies CASRDSPFTGELFF.

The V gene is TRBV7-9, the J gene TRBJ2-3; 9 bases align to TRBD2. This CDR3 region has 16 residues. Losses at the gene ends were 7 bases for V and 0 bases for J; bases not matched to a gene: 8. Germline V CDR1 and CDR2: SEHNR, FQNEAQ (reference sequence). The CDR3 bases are TGTGCCAGCATGTTCGGCGGGAGGGGTAGCACAGATACGCAGTATTTT. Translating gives CASMFGGRGSTDTQYF.

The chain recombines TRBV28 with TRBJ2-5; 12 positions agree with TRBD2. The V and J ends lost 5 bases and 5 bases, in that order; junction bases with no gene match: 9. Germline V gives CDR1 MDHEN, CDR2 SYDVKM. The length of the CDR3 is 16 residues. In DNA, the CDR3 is TGTGCCAGCAGTGGACCTAGCGGGAGGGCCTGGGAGACCCAGTACTTC. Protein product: CASSGPSGRAWETQYF.

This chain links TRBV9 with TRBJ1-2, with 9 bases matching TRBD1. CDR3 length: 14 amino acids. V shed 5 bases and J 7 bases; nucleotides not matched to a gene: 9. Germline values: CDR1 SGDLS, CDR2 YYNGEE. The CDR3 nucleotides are TGTGCCAGCAGGACGGACAGGGGCAAGGGTGGCTACACCTTC. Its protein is CASRTDRGKGGYTF. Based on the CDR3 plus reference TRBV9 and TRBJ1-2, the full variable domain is DSGVTQTPKHLITATGQRVTLRCSPRSGDLSVYWYQQSLDQGLQFLIQYYNGEERAKGNILERFSAQQFPDLHSELNLSSLELGDSALYFCASRTDRGKGGYTFGSGTRLTVV.